These 18 T cell receptor beta chains were all obtained from the same sample, sequenced in a study of HIV-infected patients and healthy controls. cDNA was made from approximately 0.55 ug RNA using alpha and beta constant primers. Separate chain-specific third strand synthesis with multiplexing indices produced the alpha and beta libraries. Each CDR3 protein gets one entry after TCRdb re-called the 5' RACE reads with MiXCR. The sample lists roughly 13,000 distinct CDR3 sequences, around 12% occurring once. Roughly three months, about 14 weeks, into antiretroviral therapy, follow-up blood was collected. The repertoire came from unfractionated whole blood and reflected all unsorted peripheral T cells. The input for sequencing was blood, taken during antiretroviral therapy. These receptor sequences come from an adult with HIV infection. The donor label of this sample is uncertain.

With regard to this clonotype: This may be a read error, as it is one base from a much larger clone. This CDR3 is missing its conserved last phenylalanine or tryptophan, likely due to a read error. The gene calls are TRBV28 and TRBJ1-2; D might be TRBD1 (5 bases). The CDR3 contains 11 residues. Trimming shortened V by 6 bases and J by 8 bases, and 10 bases separated the two germline ends. Germline-derived CDR1 and CDR2 are MDHEN and SYDVKM. CDR3 sequence: CASRGAYGYTL. The CDR3, as DNA: TGTGCCAGCAGAGGGGCTTACGGCTACACCTTA.

This clonotype has a count of ten or more. The J gene is TRBJ1-4, the V gene TRBV2, with TRBD1 as a possible D gene (5 bases). The CDR3 extends over 14 amino acids. Trimming left V 4 bases short and J 8 bases short, with 14 bases between. Germline V CDR1 and CDR2: SNHLY, FYNNEI. CDR3 in amino acids: CASSVWRGEEKLFF. In DNA, the CDR3 is TGTGCCAGCAGTGTTTGGAGGGGTGAAGAAAAACTGTTTTTT. Full variable domain (missing parts from reference TRBV2 and TRBJ1-4): EPEVTQTPSHQVTQMGQEVILRCVPISNHLYFYWYRQILGQKVEFLVSFYNNEISEKSEIFDDQFSVERPDGSNFTLKIRSTKLEDSAMYFCASSVWRGEEKLFFGSGTQLSVL.

This chain's CDR3 is CASNGQGASYEQYF. CDR3 sequence (DNA): TGTGCCAGCAACGGACAGGGGGCCTCCTACGAGCAGTACTTC. V and J are TRBV12-3 or TRBV12-4 and TRBJ2-7; 11 bases align to TRBD1. CDR3 length: 14 residues. With V trimmed by 7 bases and J by 0 bases, 2 bases remained unmatched.

This clonotype was found many times. The chain uses TRBV20-1 and TRBJ2-1; D unresolved. Between the trimmed V and J ends, which lost 6 bases and 9 bases, there was a span of 9 bases. The CDR3 extends over 10 amino acids. Germline CDR1 DFQATT, CDR2 SNEGSKA (reference sequence). This CDR3 reads CSAISGEQFF. CDR3 sequence (DNA): TGCAGTGCAATAAGTGGTGAGCAGTTCTTC.

This clonotype was observed many times. V usage is TRBV28 and J usage is TRBJ2-2, with D unclear. CDR1 and CDR2 (germline): MDHEN, SYDVKM. This CDR3 is 11 amino acids long. Trimming shortened V by 3 bases and J by 6 bases, and 2 bases separated the two germline ends. The CDR3 DNA reads as TGTGCCAGCAGTTTTTCCGGGGAGCTGTTTTTT. It translates to CASSFSGELFF.

Many counts were recorded for this clonotype. V usage is TRBV4-1 and J usage is TRBJ2-7; possible D gene TRBD1, 6 bases. Trimming stripped 1 base from V and 3 bases from J, with 13 bases between. The length of the CDR3 is 15 residues. Germline CDR1 MGHRA, CDR2 YSYEKL. CDR3 protein: CASSQVDRSYYEQYF. The CDR3 DNA reads TGCGCCAGCAGCCAAGTCGACAGGTCGTACTACGAGCAGTACTTC.

This clonotype was seen more than once but under ten times. This rearrangement joins TRBV29-1 to TRBJ2-7, with 9 bases identical to TRBD1. Germline-derived CDR1 and CDR2 are SQVTM and ANQGSEA. This CDR3 spans 12 amino acids. V dropped 8 bases and J dropped 7; count of bases not matched to a gene: 9. The CDR3 spells CSIGQGRREQYF. CDR3 nucleotide sequence: TGCAGCATAGGACAGGGGAGAAGAGAGCAGTACTTC.

In this sample, this clonotype turned up many times. V is TRBV11-1 and J is TRBJ1-1, with D uncertain. Between the trimmed V and J ends, which lost 3 bases and 4 bases, there was a span of 12 bases. This CDR3 region has 14 residues. CDR1 and CDR2 (germline): SGHAT, FQDESV (reference sequence). For the CDR3, the DNA is TGTGCCAGCAGCTTTGCCGGCAGCGGCACTGAAGCTTTCTTT. It encodes CASSFAGSGTEAFF. Complete variable domain (other parts from reference TRBV11-1 and TRBJ1-1): EAEVAQSPRYKITEKSQAVAFWCDPISGHATLYWYRQILGQGPELLVQFQDESVVDDSQLPKDRFSAERLKGVDSTLKIQPAELGDSAMYLCASSFAGSGTEAFFGQGTRLTVV.

This clonotype appeared many times. The CDR3 coding sequence is TGCGCCAGCAGCCAAGCCCGTCAGCGGGGGGGCCAAAATGAGCAGTTCTTC. Translation: CASSQARQRGGQNEQFF. The rearrangement links TRBV4-1 to TRBJ2-1, with 10 positions matching TRBD2. The germline V gene encodes CDR1 MGHRA and CDR2 YSYEKL. V lost 1 base and J lost 7; bases outside the gene matches: 10. The CDR3 totals 17 residues.

In its sample, this clonotype was seen many times. The rearrangement joins TRBV21-1 to TRBJ2-3; the table gives TRBD1 as D, unverified against the DNA. TRBV21-1 is marked as a pseudogene. The CDR3 runs 23 residues. CDR3 sequence (DNA): TGTGCCAGCAGCCCGGACCGGGACAGGGTTCGAGAATGGGCTCAAACTGACACAGATACGCAGTATTTT. It yields the protein CASSPDRDRVREWAQTDTDTQYF.

This clonotype was counted ten times or more. The V gene is TRBV20-1, the J gene TRBJ2-3, with 8 bases matching TRBD1. This CDR3 region has 15 residues. Trimming cost V 3 bases and J 4 bases; bases outside gene matches: 9. CDR1 DFQATT and CDR2 SNEGSKA come from the germline V gene (reference sequence). CDR3 nucleotides: TGCAGTGCTAGGTCAGACAGGGGCAGGGCAGATACGCAGTATTTT. Its protein is CSARSDRGRADTQYF.

This clonotype was recorded many times. The V call is TRBV12-3 or TRBV12-4, the J call TRBJ2-2; no clear D gene. Between the trimmed V and J ends, which lost 1 base and 6 bases, there was a span of 6 bases. The CDR3 totals 13 residues. CDR3 DNA sequence: TGTGCCAGCAGTTTAGGGGTTCCCGGGGAGCTGTTTTTT. It specifies CASSLGVPGELFF.

The gene calls are TRBV3-1 and TRBJ2-5; 9 positions match TRBD2. With 0 bases clipped from V and 7 bases from J, the junction kept 6 bases outside the gene matches. The CDR3 sequence is 15 residues long. Germline loops: CDR1 LGHDT, CDR2 YNNKEL (reference sequence). The CDR3 DNA reads TGTGCCAGCAGCCAAGATTTTTCGCGGGGGGGGACCCAGTACTTC. Encoded protein: CASSQDFSRGGTQYF.

This clonotype was counted many times. The gene calls are TRBV6-5 and TRBJ2-3; 11 nucleotides line up with TRBD2. This CDR3 spans 19 amino acids. CDR1 and CDR2 from the germline V gene are MNHEY and SVGAGI. The J segment lost 0 bases and the V segment lost 0 bases, leaving 8 bases of the junction unmatched. CDR3 coding DNA: TGTGCCAGCAGTTACTCACTAGCGGGAGCCGTAGGTAGCACAGATACGCAGTATTTT. It encodes CASSYSLAGAVGSTDTQYF.

This clonotype showed up many times. This chain joins TRBV28 and TRBJ2-1; D is undetermined. Germline CDR1 and CDR2: MDHEN and SYDVKM. The V end was cut by 3 bases, the J end by 3 bases, with 9 bases between. This CDR3 is built from 14 residues. CDR3 amino acids: CASSLVGSYNEQFF. As DNA, the CDR3 is TGTGCCAGCAGTTTGGTAGGTAGCTACAATGAGCAGTTCTTC.

Ten or more counts support this clonotype. The chain recombines TRBV3-1 with TRBJ2-1, with D uncertain. Germline CDR1 and CDR2: LGHDT and YNNKEL (reference sequence). The CDR3 totals 14 residues. V was cut by 0 bases and J by 4 bases, with 7 bases left in between. The CDR3 DNA follows: TGTGCCAGCAGCCAAGATGTGGGTTACAATGAGCAGTTCTTC. Translating it yields CASSQDVGYNEQFF.

The sample holds many counts of this clonotype. The rearrangement links TRBV11-2 to TRBJ2-1; the D is unclear. The V end lost 0 bases, the J end lost 3 bases, and 9 bases lay between the germline ends. CDR3 length: 15 amino acids. The V gene's germline CDR1 is SGHAT and CDR2 FQNNGV. The CDR3 here is CASSLDVQDYNEQFF. The CDR3, as DNA: TGTGCCAGCAGCTTAGATGTCCAGGACTACAATGAGCAGTTCTTC. Together with reference TRBV11-2 and TRBJ2-1, the CDR3 gives the full variable domain: EAGVAQSPRYKIIEKRQSVAFWCNPISGHATLYWYQQILGQGPKLLIQFQNNGVVDDSQLPKDRFSAERLKGVDSTLKIQPAKLEDSAVYLCASSLDVQDYNEQFFGPGTRLTVL.

Many counts were recorded for this clonotype. The chain employs TRBV4-2 and TRBJ2-3; 8 bases are a match to TRBD2. Germline CDR1 LGHNA, CDR2 YNFKEQ. The ends lost 1 base at V and 1 base at J; junction bases unmatched: 4. The length of the CDR3 is 16 residues. For the CDR3, the DNA is TGTGCCAGCAGCCAAGTCGGGGGGGTGGGCACAGATACGCAGTATTTT. Translating it yields CASSQVGGVGTDTQYF.